Included here is one T cell receptor (beta chain) sequence, with context. What it binds is not known. With 7 bases removed from V and 5 bases from J, the gap between germline ends came to 17 bases. Germline-derived CDR1 and CDR2 are MNHEY and SVGAGI. The length of the CDR3 is 15 residues. PCR involved 60 Vbeta and 13 Jbeta primers. This table comes from immunoSEQ multiplex PCR, and its TCRdb copy is limited to in-frame clones, with some not included. Altogether some 190,000 clones are present, 75% to 85% being singletons, with the ten largest covering roughly 14%. These data are taken from a study of cytomegalovirus exposure and HLA in healthy donors. General study results and limits: A later analysis found that most CMV-associated TCR beta chains appeared HLA-restricted. In a later analysis, V- and J-gene trimming of beta chains associated with a DCLRE1C missense variant, replicated independently. For cytomegalovirus status, the classifier reportedly gave diagnoses with high specificity and sensitivity.

The J gene is TRBJ2-2, the V gene TRBV6-5; possibly TRBD1 for D (5 bases). Sequenced sample: PBMCs. The sequence was obtained from a woman in her thirties in good health and CMV-seropositive. The CDR3 here is CASTPKRGATGELFF. In nucleotides, the CDR3 is TGTGCCAGCACCCCTAAAAGGGGCGCGACCGGGGAGCTGTTTTTT.